Listed below are T cell receptor beta chains from one sample, sequenced in a study of T-cell reconstitution after alpha-beta-depleted transplantation in children. TCRdb reprocessed the PCR reads via MiXCR and lists one record per CDR3 protein. The top ten clones hold approximately 33% of a sample with 500,000 to 600,000 distinct CDR3 sequences, roughly 30% of them seen once. The source material was PBMCs, sampled before TCRalphabeta/CD19-depleted stem cell transplant. The receptor source for this set is a boy younger than two with Wiskott-Aldrich syndrome, due to receive a stem cell transplant. CDR3s leave out the opening cysteine and the closing phenylalanine or tryptophan. D genes are given only for firm matches.

j_gene: TRBJ2-7
v_gene: TRBV2
d_gene: NA
CDR3aa: ASRAQGSIYEQY

j_gene: TRBJ2-1
v_gene: TRBV20-1
d_gene: NA
CDR3aa: SARDNAESYNEQF

j_gene: TRBJ2-4
v_gene: TRBV6-1
d_gene: NA
CDR3aa: ASSHLASGLAKNIQY

j_gene: TRBJ2-7
v_gene: TRBV15
d_gene: NA
CDR3aa: ATSRAQLVYEQY

j_gene: TRBJ2-5
v_gene: TRBV29-1
d_gene: TRBD2
CDR3aa: SVLAGGKETQY

j_gene: TRBJ2-7
v_gene: TRBV5-1
d_gene: TRBD2
CDR3aa: ASSWTVAGDLGYEQY

j_gene: TRBJ1-1
v_gene: TRBV5-1
d_gene: NA
CDR3aa: ASILVANTEAF

j_gene: TRBJ2-5
v_gene: TRBV20-1
d_gene: NA
CDR3aa: SATRTVEETQY

j_gene: TRBJ2-7
v_gene: TRBV20-1
d_gene: TRBD2
CDR3aa: SARLAGYEQY

j_gene: TRBJ2-1
v_gene: TRBV24-1
d_gene: TRBD2
CDR3aa: ATSEEAGGSLNEQF

j_gene: TRBJ2-3
v_gene: TRBV20-1
d_gene: TRBD2
CDR3aa: SASRLAGPQGTQY

j_gene: TRBJ1-2
v_gene: TRBV7-2
d_gene: NA
CDR3aa: ASSLGFGGYGYT

j_gene: TRBJ1-5
v_gene: TRBV12-3/TRBV12-4
d_gene: NA
CDR3aa: ASSRMTATSNQPQH

j_gene: TRBJ2-1
v_gene: TRBV7-6
d_gene: NA
CDR3aa: ASSLGALVYNEQF

j_gene: TRBJ2-3
v_gene: TRBV27
d_gene: NA
CDR3aa: ASRRLGGGTDTQY

j_gene: TRBJ1-2
v_gene: TRBV28
d_gene: NA
CDR3aa: ASSWGPGGGYT

j_gene: TRBJ2-1
v_gene: TRBV29-1
d_gene: NA
CDR3aa: SELDRYNEQF

j_gene: TRBJ2-1
v_gene: TRBV4-2
d_gene: NA
CDR3aa: ASSQESPGLGEQF

j_gene: TRBJ2-5
v_gene: TRBV5-1
d_gene: NA
CDR3aa: ASSLAALRGETQY

j_gene: TRBJ2-2
v_gene: TRBV27
d_gene: NA
CDR3aa: ASSLRGRANTGELF

j_gene: TRBJ1-2
v_gene: TRBV7-2
d_gene: NA
CDR3aa: ASSLARENYGYT

j_gene: TRBJ2-1
v_gene: TRBV7-2
d_gene: NA
CDR3aa: ASSVEGRDFNEQF

j_gene: TRBJ1-2
v_gene: TRBV9
d_gene: TRBD1
CDR3aa: AISIGTGSGYT

j_gene: TRBJ2-7
v_gene: TRBV10-2
d_gene: NA
CDR3aa: ASSEASAYEQY

j_gene: TRBJ1-2
v_gene: TRBV5-1
d_gene: NA
CDR3aa: ASRRDGSYYGYT

j_gene: TRBJ1-5
v_gene: TRBV15
d_gene: TRBD1
CDR3aa: ATSSRTGYYNQPQH